These 16 T cell receptor beta chains were all obtained from the same sample, sequenced in a study of early T cells in non-severe SARS-CoV-2 infection. From the 5' RACE reads, TCRdb called clonotypes with MiXCR, one entry per CDR3 protein. This sample has about 98,000 distinct CDR3 sequences, with 11% found just once. Sequenced material: whole blood. The source of these receptors is an adult who was a healthcare worker with PCR-confirmed SARS-CoV-2 infection or an uninfected control (not recorded which).

The rearrangement uses TRBV3-1 and TRBJ1-6, with TRBD1 matching 7 bases. The CDR3 loop spans 15 amino acids. Looked up from germline, CDR1 is LGHDT and CDR2 is YNNKEL (reference sequence). Trimming at V came to 1 base and at J to 6 bases, leaving 3 bases not matched to a gene. CDR3 in amino acids: CASSQAGTVNSPLHF. The CDR3 bases are TGTGCCAGCAGCCAAGCGGGGACAGTTAATTCACCCCTCCACTTT. Full variable domain (missing parts from reference TRBV3-1 and TRBJ1-6): DTAVSQTPKYLVTQMGNDKSIKCEQNLGHDTMYWYKQDSKKFLKIMFSYNNKELIINETVPNRFSPKSPDKAHLNLHINSLELGDSAVYFCASSQAGTVNSPLHFGNGTRLTVT.

This clonotype was counted ten times or more. CDR3 bases: TGTGCCAGCAGTTTAGGGGCGAGGGGGGGATTAAGCTCCTATAATTCACCCCTCCACTTT. Its protein is CASSLGARGGLSSYNSPLHF. The chain carries TRBV12-3 or TRBV12-4 and TRBJ1-6; a possible D gene is TRBD1 (6 bases). The CDR3 has 20 residues. V was trimmed by 1 base and J by 0 bases, leaving 19 bases between them.

This clonotype was seen only a few times. The genes are TRBV7-2 and TRBJ2-2; D is undetermined. The CDR3 is 17 residues long. Trimming removed 5 bases at V and 0 bases at J, with 16 bases between. Germline V gene sequence: CDR1 SGHTA, CDR2 FQGNSA. CDR3 bases: TGTGCCAGCAGCCCCAGCTGGGCGGAAACGAACACCGGGGAGCTGTTTTTT. Protein product: CASSPSWAETNTGELFF.

This clonotype was recorded at least ten times. The V and J genes are TRBV20-1 and TRBJ1-1; no clear D gene. This CDR3 is 13 amino acids long. With 5 bases removed from V and 6 bases from J, the gap between germline ends came to 16 bases. Germline values: CDR1 DFQATT, CDR2 SNEGSKA (reference sequence). The CDR3: CSASDGISAEAFF. The CDR3 DNA reads TGCAGTGCTTCGGACGGGATAAGCGCTGAAGCTTTCTTT.

This clonotype was observed many times. The chain uses TRBV5-1 and TRBJ2-1; possible D gene TRBD2, 5 bases. V was cut by 3 bases and J by 7 bases, with 11 bases left in between. Germline V CDR1 and CDR2: SGHRS, YFSETQ. The CDR3 is 13 amino acids. CDR3 protein: CASSSLGVNEQFF. DNA of the CDR3: TGCGCCAGCAGCTCACTCGGGGTGAATGAGCAGTTCTTC.

This clonotype was counted a few times. This chain joins TRBV9 and TRBJ1-2, with a weak D call TRBD1 (5 bases). CDR1 SGDLS and CDR2 YYNGEE come from the germline V gene. Trimming removed 3 bases at V and 3 bases at J, with 9 bases between. The CDR3 sequence is 13 residues long. The CDR3 reads CASSEQDDYGYTF. Written as DNA, the CDR3 is TGTGCCAGCAGCGAACAGGATGACTATGGCTACACCTTC. The complete variable domain, with remaining parts taken from reference TRBV9 and TRBJ1-2, reads DSGVTQTPKHLITATGQRVTLRCSPRSGDLSVYWYQQSLDQGLQFLIQYYNGEERAKGNILERFSAQQFPDLHSELNLSSLELGDSALYFCASSEQDDYGYTFGSGTRLTVV.

This CDR3 reads CSATQEASTDTQYF. Here the CDR3 DNA reads TGCAGTGCCACACAGGAGGCTAGCACAGATACGCAGTATTTT. The chain couples TRBV20-1 to TRBJ2-3, with D perhaps given as TRBD1 or TRBD2 (5 bases each). Germline CDR1 and CDR2: DFQATT and SNEGSKA (reference sequence). Trimming stripped 6 bases from V and 0 bases from J, with 13 bases between. The CDR3 runs 14 residues.

This clonotype has a count of ten or more. V usage is TRBV2 and J usage is TRBJ1-2, with TRBD1 matching over 8 bases. Germline-derived CDR1 and CDR2 are SNHLY and FYNNEI. The V and J ends lost 10 bases and 7 bases, in that order; junction bases with no gene match: 17. This CDR3 has 15 residues. The CDR3 bases are TGTGCCACCTGCCGGGACAGGAGTCTCCTACGTGGCTACACCTTC. It is translated as CATCRDRSLLRGYTF.

This sequence joins TRBV6-5 and TRBJ2-3; 9 nucleotides agree with TRBD2. Trimming took 2 bases from V and 6 from J; bases not matched to a gene: 9. CDR1 is MNHEY, CDR2 SVGAGI, per germline. This CDR3 has 16 amino acids. The CDR3 spells CASSYRLAGSWDTQYF. The CDR3 region has the DNA TGTGCCAGCAGTTACCGCCTAGCGGGGAGTTGGGATACGCAGTATTTT.

A few counts support this clonotype. The CDR3 sequence: CSARLLAGGYEQYF. CDR3 nucleotides: TGCAGTGCTAGATTGTTGGCCGGGGGGTACGAGCAGTACTTC. The chain joins TRBV20-1 to TRBJ2-7; 7 bases fit TRBD2. V gave up 2 bases and J gave up 4 bases; unmatched junction bases: 8. The CDR3 runs to 14 residues. In germline, CDR1 is DFQATT, CDR2 SNEGSKA (reference sequence).

This clonotype was seen many times. For the CDR3, the DNA is TGTGCCAGCAGCTGGCGGGCAGGGCTCTATGGCTACACCTTC. Its protein product is CASSWRAGLYGYTF. J is TRBJ1-2 and V is TRBV5-5, with D possibly TRBD1 on 5 matching bases. The germline gives CDR1 SGHKS, CDR2 YYEKEE (reference sequence). Trimming shortened V by 3 bases and J by 4 bases, and 13 bases separated the two germline ends. The CDR3 totals 14 residues.

In its sample, this clonotype was seen many times. The chain combines TRBV6-5 with TRBJ2-2, with D perhaps TRBD2 (5 bases). Germline V CDR1 and CDR2: MNHEY, SVGAGI. V was cut by 3 bases and J by 4 bases, with 12 bases left in between. This CDR3 is built from 15 residues. In nucleotides, the CDR3 is TGTGCCAGCAGTTATGTTGGGAGCTTCACCGGGGAGCTGTTTTTT. Its translation is CASSYVGSFTGELFF.

There are a few counts of this clonotype. This chain links TRBV6-1 with TRBJ2-3, with D tentatively TRBD1 (5 bases). V was cut by 0 bases and J by 2 bases, with 9 bases left in between. The CDR3 runs to 15 residues. The germline V gene encodes CDR1 MNHNS and CDR2 SASEGT. The CDR3 is CASSEARQPTDTQYF. The CDR3 DNA sequence: TGTGCCAGCAGTGAAGCTAGACAGCCCACAGATACGCAGTATTTT.

This clonotype appeared many times. The chain is built from TRBV7-9 and TRBJ2-7, with TRBD1 identical over 10 bases. This CDR3 spans 16 amino acids. Per germline, CDR1 SEHNR and CDR2 FQNEAQ (reference sequence). V trimming: 1 base; J trimming: 0 bases; junction bases outside the gene matches: 3. The CDR3 DNA sequence: TGTGCCAGCAGCTTAGGGGACAGGGGCATCTCCTACGAGCAGTACTTC. This codes for CASSLGDRGISYEQYF.

This clonotype has ten or more counts. This sequence joins TRBV28 and TRBJ1-2; 8 bases agree with TRBD1. Per germline, CDR1 MDHEN and CDR2 SYDVKM. This CDR3 region has 14 residues. The V segment lost 6 bases and the J segment 7 bases; nucleotides outside the gene matches: 10. The CDR3 region is CASRPQGDESGYTF. The DNA for the CDR3 is TGTGCCAGCAGACCACAGGGGGATGAAAGTGGCTACACCTTC.

This clonotype came up many times. V and J are TRBV27 and TRBJ1-4; D gene unclear. The CDR3 runs 17 residues. Germline V gene lookup returns CDR1 MNHEY and CDR2 SMNVEV (reference sequence). Trimming cost V 1 base and J 7 bases, with 19 bases left between them. CDR3 residues: CASSLFHTTLSGEKLFF. Here the CDR3 DNA reads TGTGCCAGCAGTTTATTCCACACAACACTGTCGGGTGAAAAACTGTTTTTT.